This TCR beta chain was found in a study of T-cell memory formation after mild COVID-19. Study at large: TCR clusters were mostly confined to one donor each.

Amplification by 5'RACE using constant-segment primers produced TCR alpha and TCR beta cDNA libraries that carried sample barcodes and UMIs. TCRdb fed the 5' RACE reads into MiXCR, producing one record per CDR3 protein. The sample holds about 270,000 distinct CDR3 sequences, more than 15% seen once. Details on this clonotype: The antigen is undetermined.

General study points: Among CD4+ contracting clones, most were CM and EM, and CD8+ ones EMRA. Cross-reactive memory seemingly joined, as some responding clones were found in pre-infection memory.

Germline trimming cut 1 base from V and 7 bases from J; bases unmatched to any gene: 9. Germline-derived CDR1 and CDR2 are LGHNA and YSLEER. The CDR3 runs 17 residues. The V and J genes are TRBV4-3 and TRBJ2-1, with TRBD2 matching over 11 bases. The receptor comes from a man younger than 35 who had mild COVID-19 (a few samples of this study predate the infection). Cell type and time point are not known. What was sequenced was PBMCs or a T cell subset sorted from them (not recorded which). CDR3 nucleotide sequence: TGCGCCAGCAGCCAAGCCCCCGGGACTAGCGGAGAAAATGAGCAGTTCTTC. This translates into CASSQAPGTSGENEQFF.